The entry below describes one TCR beta chain. The record originates from a study of blood T cell repertoires in COVID-19. Study-wide context: The samples span acute and convalescent COVID-19 from the United States, Italy and Spain. Sources were T cells, B-cell-depleted T cells, or PBMCs; the material itself was cDNA or gDNA.

V lost 0 bases and J 4 bases, leaving 15 bases between the germline ends. The CDR3 totals 16 residues. The germline V gene encodes CDR1 SGHTA and CDR2 FQGTGA. The authors' processing: Amplification of reference gene primers provided the estimated nucleated cell counts. Profiled with immunoSEQ multiplex PCR; TCRdb holds only in-frame clones, not every one. V and J calls plus clone size are reproduced from that table; the DNA served to infer D and trimming. The sample carries 250,000 to 300,000 clones, approximately 85% recorded once. The chain carries TRBV7-3 and TRBJ1-2, with D perhaps matching TRBD1 (5 bases). This TCR was recovered from an older woman with acute or convalescent COVID-19. The sample consisted of peripheral blood. CDR3 sequence: CASSLTSLTEIYGYTF. CDR3 bases: TGTGCCAGCAGCTTAACGAGCTTGACAGAAATCTATGGCTACACCTTC.